Following are 11 T cell receptor beta chains from one sample sequenced in a study of cytomegalovirus exposure and HLA in healthy donors. Primers for the PCR totalled 60 Vbeta and 13 Jbeta. Sequenced by immunoSEQ multiplex PCR; TCRdb stores in-frame clones only, minus some. The sample shows 76,000 or so clones, roughly 85% of them seen only once. The sequencing sample was made of PBMCs. The receptors originated from a man aged 25 to 40 in good health and CMV-seronegative.

This clone came up a few times. This rearrangement joins TRBV6-5 to TRBJ1-3; 9 nucleotides align to TRBD1. The CDR3 runs 16 residues. V was pared by 0 bases and J by 2 bases, with 2 bases of the junction left unmatched. The V gene's germline CDR1 is MNHEY and CDR2 SVGAGI. The chain's CDR3 is CASSYSGTGTGNTIYF. DNA of the CDR3: TGTGCCAGCAGTTACTCGGGGACAGGGACTGGAAACACCATATATTTT.

This rearrangement joins TRBV18 to TRBJ2-7; D perhaps matches TRBD1 (6 bases). Deletions cut 6 bases from V and 5 bases from J, with 11 bases between. Germline V CDR1 and CDR2: KGHSH, LQKENI. This CDR3 has 12 residues. The CDR3 protein is CASSTDRNEQYF. As DNA, the CDR3 is TGTGCCAGCTCGACCGACAGGAACGAGCAGTACTTC.

The chain carries TRBV28 and TRBJ2-7; 11 positions agree with TRBD2. This CDR3 region has 16 residues. Germline V gives CDR1 MDHEN, CDR2 SYDVKM. V lost 4 bases to trimming and J lost 6 bases; unmatched junction nucleotides: 11. The CDR3 DNA reads TGTGCCAGCAGTTCTCCGACTAGCGGGACGGAGGGCGAGCAGTACTTC. This encodes CASSSPTSGTEGEQYF.

The J gene is TRBJ1-5, the V gene TRBV5-4; perhaps TRBD1 as D (5 bases). Germline V gene sequence: CDR1 SGHNT, CDR2 YYREEE (reference sequence). CDR3 size: 14 residues. V was shortened by 2 bases and J by 0 bases, with 6 bases between the two germline ends. CDR3 sequence reads: CASSFGGSNQPQHF. The CDR3 DNA reads as TGTGCCAGCAGCTTCGGGGGTAGCAATCAGCCCCAGCATTTT. The full variable domain, its missing parts supplied by reference TRBV5-4 and TRBJ1-5, is ETGVTQSPTHLIKTRGQQVTLRCSSQSGHNTVSWYQQALGQGPQFIFQYYREEENGRGNFPPRFSGLQFPNYSSELNVNALELDDSALYLCASSFGGSNQPQHFGDGTRLSIL.

The chain couples TRBV4-3 to TRBJ1-1, with D hard to call. The germline CDR1 and CDR2 sequences are LGHNA and YSLEER. The length of the CDR3 is 16 residues. The V end lost 0 bases, the J end lost 1 base, and 12 bases lay between the germline ends. The CDR3 sequence is CASSQDPQASNTEAFF. CDR3 nucleotides: TGCGCCAGCAGCCAAGATCCTCAGGCGTCGAACACTGAAGCTTTCTTT.

The chain couples TRBV6-5 to TRBJ2-3; D may be TRBD2 (6 bases). The CDR3 length is 15 residues. V shed 8 bases and J shed 0 bases, with 15 bases lying between them. The germline V gene encodes CDR1 MNHEY and CDR2 SVGAGI. The CDR3 sequence: CASSLSGASTDTQYF. The CDR3 DNA reads TGTGCCAGCTCGCTTAGCGGAGCTAGCACAGATACGCAGTATTTT.

About this clone: The germline gene is not matched at one end of the junction; a read error may be the cause. J is TRBJ2-2 and V is TRBV7-7; the D gene is possibly TRBD1 (7 bases). Germline CDR1 reads SSHAT; CDR2 reads FNYEAQ (reference sequence). The CDR3 runs 15 residues. The CDR3 DNA sequence: TGTGCTAGCAGCCGCGGGACAGCGAACACCGGGGAGCTGTTTTTT. Protein sequence: CASSRGTANTGELFF.

This clone was seen more than once but under ten times. This chain links TRBV6-5 with TRBJ2-1; the match to TRBD1 covers 9 bases. The CDR3 covers 15 residues. Trimming at V came to 6 bases and at J to 0 bases, leaving 3 bases not matched to a gene. Germline V gene lookup returns CDR1 MNHEY and CDR2 SVGAGI. The CDR3: CASSADRGSYNEQFF. For the CDR3, the DNA is TGTGCCAGCAGCGCGGACAGGGGCTCCTACAATGAGCAGTTCTTC.

The genes are TRBV18 and TRBJ2-7, with no clear D. Deletions cut 3 bases from V and 4 bases from J, with 7 bases between. Germline V gene sequence: CDR1 KGHSH, CDR2 LQKENI. This CDR3 is built from 12 residues. Written as DNA, the CDR3 is TGTGCCAGCTCACCGCCTAGTTACGAGCAGTACTTC. Protein product: CASSPPSYEQYF.

This clone has a handful of counts. The V call is TRBV18, the J call TRBJ1-4; the match to TRBD1 covers 7 bases. CDR3 length: 14 residues. V dropped 4 bases and J dropped 6; count of bases not matched to a gene: 5. Germline loops: CDR1 KGHSH, CDR2 LQKENI. CDR3 region: CASSRGQDHEKLFF. Written as DNA, the CDR3 is TGTGCCAGCTCACGAGGACAGGATCATGAAAAACTGTTTTTT.

The chain recombines TRBV13 with TRBJ2-3; 8 positions match TRBD1. This CDR3 has 18 residues. Trimming removed 2 bases from V and 4 bases from J; junction bases left unmatched: 14. Germline CDR1 is PRHDT and CDR2 is FYEKMQ (reference sequence). The CDR3 here is CASSLRGVWDRPADTQYF. In nucleotides, the CDR3 is TGTGCCAGCAGCTTACGCGGCGTGTGGGACAGGCCAGCAGATACGCAGTATTTT.